Listed below are T cell receptor beta chains from one sample, sequenced in a study of tumor-infiltrating lymphocytes in primary liver carcinoma. MiXCR, run by TCRdb on the multiplex PCR reads, gives a single entry per CDR3 protein. The sample holds 55,000 to 65,000 distinct CDR3 sequences; about two thirds are singletons and the top ten take approximately 52%. The specimen sequenced was liver tumor tissue from sampling region 2. These receptors all come from a man aged 40-50 years with primary liver carcinoma and hepatitis B virus infection. CDR3s leave out the opening cysteine and the closing phenylalanine or tryptophan.

cdr3_aa j_call v_call
ANSVALGADTQY TRBJ2-3 TRBV9
SVAGSGTGELF TRBJ2-2 TRBV29-1
ASIPGSGETQY TRBJ2-5 TRBV12-3/TRBV12-4
ASSQGLSSNQPWH TRBJ1-5 TRBV4-2
NLVFGNGYT TRBJ1-2 TRBV29-1
ASSETRQGTVNQPQH TRBJ1-5 TRBV6-1
ASSVHGVTNEKLF TRBJ1-4 TRBV6-1
AGSYGLAGAADEQF TRBJ2-1 TRBV12-3/TRBV12-4
ASAGWRNEQF TRBJ2-1 TRBV12-3/TRBV12-4
TSSDGLSENNEQF TRBJ2-1 TRBV7-9
TWRQKGSSYNEQL TRBJ2-1 TRBV30
TSSEETQY TRBJ2-5 TRBV18
VSSLPGQGIYEQY TRBJ2-7 TRBV28
ARNELGVGVITKY TRBJ2-3 TRBV4-2
ASTISGANVLT TRBJ2-6 TRBV12-3/TRBV12-4
DSILPGLETQY TRBJ2-5 TRBV5-4
ASGLVHGQGKTGELV TRBJ2-2 TRBV12-5